These 31 T cell receptor beta chains came from one sample sequenced in a study of T cells after posttransplantation cyclophosphamide. Here immunoSEQ multiplex PCR was the method, and the copy in TCRdb shows in-frame clones only, minus some. This sample carries about 24,000 clones, none of them present only once. Material for sequencing was PBMCs. The receptors were gathered from a woman aged 55-70 years in good health, CMV-negative, and a related stem cell transplant donor.

This clone has ten or more counts. The gene calls are TRBV6-6 and TRBJ1-5; no firm D call. Deletions cut 3 bases from V and 0 bases from J, with 6 bases between. The germline V gene encodes CDR1 MNHNY and CDR2 SVGAGI (reference sequence). The CDR3 contains 14 residues. The CDR3 nucleotides read TGTGCCAGCAGTTATTACGGTAGCAATCAGCCCCAGCATTTT. Amino acid sequence: CASSYYGSNQPQHF.

This clone was picked up many times. This chain connects TRBV7-8 to TRBJ2-1, with 14 bases fitting TRBD2. Germline loops: CDR1 SGHVS, CDR2 FQNEAQ. This CDR3 has 16 amino acids. With V trimmed by 5 bases and J by 8 bases, 8 bases remained unmatched. The CDR3 coding sequence is TGTGCCAGCAGCGGGGGACTAGCGGGAGTTCTGGATGAGCAGTTCTTC. The encoded protein is CASSGGLAGVLDEQFF.

In its sample, this clone was seen many times. V and J are TRBV19 and TRBJ2-1; D is perhaps TRBD2 (7 bases). Germline CDR1 is LNHDA and CDR2 is SQIVND (reference sequence). The V end was cut by 1 base, the J end by 10 bases, with 11 bases between. CDR3 length equals 13 residues. The CDR3: CASSIAGGLEQFF. DNA of the CDR3: TGTGCCAGTAGTATAGCGGGGGGCTTGGAGCAGTTCTTC.

This clone showed up many times. The gene calls are TRBV29-1 and TRBJ2-7, with 10 bases fitting TRBD1. Per the germline V gene, CDR1 is SQVTM and CDR2 is ANQGSEA. V lost 6 bases and J lost 3; bases outside the gene matches: 5. The CDR3 runs 13 residues. CDR3 protein: CSVGTGEGYEQYF. The CDR3 DNA reads as TGCAGCGTAGGGACAGGGGAAGGCTACGAGCAGTACTTC.

A few counts support this clone. The chain has TRBV9 and TRBJ2-7; 11 nucleotides align to TRBD2. The germline gives CDR1 SGDLS, CDR2 YYNGEE. V was clipped by 4 bases and J by 4 bases; unmatched bases: 10. The CDR3 contains 16 residues. The CDR3 is CASSPRPGTSGYEQYF. The DNA of the CDR3 is TGTGCCAGCAGCCCCCGTCCCGGGACTAGCGGATACGAGCAGTACTTC. The entire variable domain, with the rest obtained from reference TRBV9 and TRBJ2-7, is as follows: DSGVTQTPKHLITATGQRVTLRCSPRSGDLSVYWYQQSLDQGLQFLIQYYNGEERAKGNILERFSAQQFPDLHSELNLSSLELGDSALYFCASSPRPGTSGYEQYFGPGTRLTVT.

The genes are TRBV27 and TRBJ2-3, with D possibly being TRBD1 (6 bases). Germline values: CDR1 MNHEY, CDR2 SMNVEV (reference sequence). The CDR3 is 13 amino acids. Trimming took 6 bases from V and 6 from J, leaving 13 bases between them. The CDR3: CASRSTGRDTQYF. As DNA, the CDR3 is TGTGCCAGCAGATCGACAGGCCGGGATACGCAGTATTTT.

This clone occurred many times. V gene TRBV10-2 combines with J gene TRBJ1-3, with 10 bases identical to TRBD1. Germline V CDR1 and CDR2: WSHSY, SAAADI. CDR3 length: 14 amino acids. The V segment lost 9 bases and the J segment 4 bases; nucleotides outside the gene matches: 6. The CDR3 sequence: CASGSTGGGNTIYF. Here the CDR3 DNA reads TGCGCCAGTGGCTCGACAGGGGGCGGAAACACCATATATTTT.

This clone was counted ten times or more. CDR3 nucleotide sequence: TGTGCCAGCTCACCAACAGGGAGCTCTGGAAACACCATATATTTT. Translation gives CASSPTGSSGNTIYF. The chain is built from TRBV18 and TRBJ1-3, with TRBD1 as a possible D gene (6 bases). Looked up from germline, CDR1 is KGHSH and CDR2 is LQKENI. The germline V and J ends were trimmed by 2 bases and 0 bases, with 8 bases remaining between them. The CDR3 has 15 residues.

This clone was seen a handful of times. The V call is TRBV9, the J call TRBJ2-1, with 7 bases that match TRBD1. J was trimmed by 5 bases and V by 7 bases; bases with no gene match: 12. CDR1 is SGDLS, CDR2 YYNGEE, per germline. This CDR3 comprises 15 residues. The CDR3 spells CASGRGRKWNNEQFF. The CDR3 DNA reads TGTGCCAGCGGAAGGGGGCGCAAATGGAACAATGAGCAGTTCTTC.

There are many counts of this clone. This rearrangement joins TRBV4-3 to TRBJ1-2; 7 bases are shared with TRBD1. The ends lost 4 bases at V and 3 bases at J; junction bases unmatched: 8. Germline V CDR1 and CDR2: LGHNA, YSLEER. This CDR3 spans 15 amino acids. The CDR3 loop is CASSLLGGADYGYTF. CDR3 nucleotide sequence: TGCGCCAGCAGCCTCCTAGGGGGCGCCGACTATGGCTACACCTTC.

This clone occurred many times. J is TRBJ1-3 and V is TRBV30; D is perhaps TRBD1 (5 bases). The length of the CDR3 is 14 residues. From germline, CDR1 is GTSNPN and CDR2 SVGIG (reference sequence). The V end was cut by 5 bases, the J end by 0 bases, with 11 bases between. The CDR3 DNA reads TGTGCCTGGTCTACAGGAAACTCTGGAAACACCATATATTTT. Translation: CAWSTGNSGNTIYF.

Many counts were recorded for this clone. The rearrangement links TRBV7-9 to TRBJ2-1, with D unresolved. The CDR3 has 13 amino acids. V dropped 5 bases and J dropped 1 base, with 6 bases sitting between them. The germline gives CDR1 SEHNR, CDR2 FQNEAQ (reference sequence). CDR3 amino acids: CASSTFSYNEQFF. The CDR3 DNA reads as TGTGCCAGCAGCACTTTTTCCTACAATGAGCAGTTCTTC.

This clone has at least ten counts. This chain uses TRBV19 with TRBJ2-1; 9 bases are shared with TRBD2. V lost 9 bases and J lost 2; bases outside the gene matches: 2. The CDR3 is 13 residues long. In germline, CDR1 is LNHDA, CDR2 SQIVND (reference sequence). CDR3 sequence: CARTSGPYNEQFF. The CDR3 DNA follows: TGTGCCAGAACTAGCGGGCCCTACAATGAGCAGTTCTTC.

This clone was counted at least ten times. This rearrangement joins TRBV6-5 to TRBJ1-1; tentative D call: TRBD1 (5 bases). Germline V gives CDR1 MNHEY, CDR2 SVGAGI. There are 13 residues in the CDR3. V dropped 5 bases and J dropped 5 bases, with 12 bases sitting between them. In DNA, the CDR3 is TGTGCCAGCAGTCTAGGGGTGGGAACTGAAGCTTTCTTT. Translation: CASSLGVGTEAFF.

The CDR3, as DNA: TGTGCCAGCAGTCATAGCGGGGCTTCCACAGATACGCAGTATTTT. It yields the protein CASSHSGASTDTQYF. The chain links TRBV28 to TRBJ2-3, with TRBD2 identical over 8 bases. CDR3 length equals 15 residues. V trimming: 5 bases; J trimming: 2 bases; junction bases outside the gene matches: 6. The germline V gene encodes CDR1 MDHEN and CDR2 SYDVKM.

This clone was found many times. The chain has TRBV10-3 and TRBJ2-7, with D perhaps matching TRBD1 (6 bases). Germline assignment: CDR1 ENHRY and CDR2 SYGVKD. The CDR3 totals 11 residues. Trimming took 11 bases from V and 4 from J, leaving 12 bases between them. CDR3 residues: CAAQDSYEQYF. In DNA form, the CDR3 reads TGTGCCGCTCAGGACAGTTACGAGCAGTACTTC.

The chain combines TRBV7-9 with TRBJ2-2; no definite D call. The V and J ends lost 5 bases and 1 base respectively, with 11 bases between them. Germline CDR1 SEHNR, CDR2 FQNEAQ (reference sequence). CDR3 length: 15 residues. The CDR3 protein is CASSLAAENTGELFF. The CDR3, as DNA: TGTGCCAGCAGCCTTGCGGCTGAGAACACCGGGGAGCTGTTTTTT.

This clone was detected many times. V gene TRBV7-2 combines with J gene TRBJ2-1; D may be TRBD2 (5 bases). Trimming shortened V by 3 bases and J by 4 bases, and 10 bases separated the two germline ends. CDR1 and CDR2 from the germline V gene are SGHTA and FQGNSA. This CDR3 spans 14 amino acids. The CDR3 spells CASSLGTRYNEQFF. In nucleotides, the CDR3 is TGTGCCAGCAGCTTGGGTACTAGGTACAATGAGCAGTTCTTC.

This clone has ten or more counts. This sequence joins TRBV6-4 and TRBJ2-1; 9 positions agree with TRBD2. CDR1 is MRHNA, CDR2 SNTAGT, per germline. CDR3 size: 16 residues. V lost 3 bases to trimming and J lost 10 bases; unmatched junction nucleotides: 13. This chain's CDR3 is CASSEVGGGALREQFF. Written as DNA, the CDR3 is TGTGCCAGCAGTGAAGTTGGCGGGGGGGCCTTGAGGGAGCAGTTCTTC.

In its sample, this clone was seen many times. The V and J genes are TRBV25-1 and TRBJ1-3, with D unclear. Trimming cost V 6 bases and J 0 bases, with 6 bases left between them. Per germline, CDR1 MGHDK and CDR2 SYGVNS. The CDR3 is 13 amino acids. The DNA for the CDR3 is TGTGCCAGCAGGGCACCCTCTGGAAACACCATATATTTT. Encoded protein: CASRAPSGNTIYF. Using reference TRBV25-1 and TRBJ1-3 for the parts outside the CDR3, the full variable domain is EADIYQTPRYLVIGTGKKITLECSQTMGHDKMYWYQQDPGMELHLIHYSYGVNSTEKGDLSSESTVSRIRTEHFPLTLESARPSHTSQYLCASRAPSGNTIYFGEGSWLTVV.

This clone was picked up many times. The chain employs TRBV7-2 and TRBJ2-1; the D is unclear. Per germline, CDR1 SGHTA and CDR2 FQGNSA. V lost 5 bases, J lost 0 bases, and 5 bases lay in between. CDR3 length equals 13 residues. CDR3 nucleotide sequence: TGTGCCAGCAGCGCTAGCTCCTACAATGAGCAGTTCTTC. It is translated as CASSASSYNEQFF.

This clone was observed at least ten times. This chain connects TRBV9 to TRBJ2-1; D possibly corresponds to TRBD2 (5 bases). The V and J ends lost 2 bases and 1 base respectively, with 10 bases between them. The germline V gene encodes CDR1 SGDLS and CDR2 YYNGEE. The length of the CDR3 is 15 residues. CDR3 sequence reads: CASSVRGWSYNEQFF. The DNA of the CDR3 is TGTGCCAGCAGCGTTCGCGGGTGGTCCTACAATGAGCAGTTCTTC.

This clone was recorded at least ten times. V gene TRBV6-1 combines with J gene TRBJ1-4; D ambiguous. This CDR3 is built from 13 residues. Germline-derived CDR1 and CDR2 are MNHNS and SASEGT. V lost 2 bases, J lost 8 bases, and 9 bases lay in between. As DNA, the CDR3 is TGTGCCAGCAGTGAATTTGGAGAAGAAAAACTGTTTTTT. This gives the protein CASSEFGEEKLFF.

This clone was counted ten times or more. The J gene is TRBJ1-5, the V gene TRBV6-1, with D possibly TRBD1 on 6 matching bases. V lost 11 bases to trimming and J lost 3 bases, with 20 bases between them. Germline CDR1 reads MNHNS; CDR2 reads SASEGT. The CDR3 spans 15 residues. The CDR3 reads CAGGRDGRNNQPQHF. DNA of the CDR3: TGTGCCGGGGGCCGGGACGGAAGGAACAATCAGCCCCAGCATTTT.

This clone appeared many times. V gene TRBV5-1 combines with J gene TRBJ2-1, with D perhaps matching TRBD1 (6 bases). From germline, CDR1 is SGHRS and CDR2 YFSETQ. The V end lost 0 bases, the J end lost 4 bases, and 8 bases lay between the germline ends. The length of the CDR3 is 14 residues. The chain's CDR3 is CASSLAGQYNEQFF. The CDR3 coding sequence is TGCGCCAGCAGCTTGGCAGGACAGTACAATGAGCAGTTCTTC.

This clone was counted ten times or more. The chain is built from TRBV11-2 and TRBJ2-7; D ambiguous. The germline V and J ends were trimmed by 5 bases and 3 bases, with 20 bases remaining between them. Germline assignment: CDR1 SGHAT and CDR2 FQNNGV. The CDR3 runs to 16 residues. CDR3 in amino acids: CASSPRWAKIYYEQYF. The CDR3 DNA is TGTGCCAGCAGCCCAAGGTGGGCCAAGATATACTACGAGCAGTACTTC.

The chain joins TRBV6-5 to TRBJ2-5; the D gene is possibly TRBD2 (6 bases). V was pared by 6 bases and J by 7 bases, with 18 bases between. The length of the CDR3 is 14 residues. The germline gives CDR1 MNHEY, CDR2 SVGAGI. For the CDR3, the DNA is TGTGCCAGCAGGCCCGGAGGGATGGGCCTGACCCAGTACTTC. As protein: CASRPGGMGLTQYF.

Many counts were recorded for this clone. The chain joins TRBV20-1 to TRBJ2-1; D is ambiguous. The CDR3 runs to 11 residues. Germline V gene data show CDR1 as DFQATT and CDR2 as SNEGSKA (reference sequence). Trimming cost V 1 base and J 7 bases, with 5 bases left between them. The CDR3 sequence is CSARGTNEQFF. DNA of the CDR3: TGCAGTGCTAGAGGTACAAATGAGCAGTTCTTC.

In this sample, this clone turned up many times. The rearrangement links TRBV19 to TRBJ1-6; 7 bases are shared with TRBD1. The germline V gene encodes CDR1 LNHDA and CDR2 SQIVND (reference sequence). The V gene end was trimmed by 4 bases and the J gene end by 7 bases; junction bases not matched to a gene: 4. This CDR3 is 14 amino acids long. Written as DNA, the CDR3 is TGTGCCAGTAGTACCAGGGGGGAAAATTCACCCCTCCACTTT. Protein: CASSTRGENSPLHF.

Ten or more counts support this clone. This chain joins TRBV20-1 and TRBJ1-5, with D possibly TRBD1 on 5 matching bases. This CDR3 is built from 10 residues. Germline V gene sequence: CDR1 DFQATT, CDR2 SNEGSKA (reference sequence). With 7 bases removed from V and 5 bases from J, the gap between germline ends came to 6 bases. DNA of the CDR3: TGCAGTGGGGGGGATCAGCCCCAGCATTTT. Protein: CSGGDQPQHF.

This clone was counted at least ten times. The chain recombines TRBV2 with TRBJ1-1; D is perhaps TRBD1 (5 bases). Germline-derived CDR1 and CDR2 are SNHLY and FYNNEI. The V gene lost 0 bases and the J gene lost 8 bases, with 7 bases spanning the gap. The CDR3 runs to 12 residues. CDR3 nucleotides: TGTGCCAGCAGTGAAGCGTGGGGCGAAGCTTTCTTT. Translated: CASSEAWGEAFF.